What follows describes a single T cell receptor beta chain. These data are taken from a study of T cell changes during pregnancy in multiple sclerosis. TCRdb's copy holds only in-frame clones and misses some; the assay was immunoSEQ multiplex PCR. Among over 65,000 clones, around 90% were seen once, and the ten largest hold about 0.92%. The source is a female donor with multiple sclerosis, enrolled in a pregnancy study. This material consisted of peripheral blood, taken in the second trimester of pregnancy.

In DNA, the CDR3 is TGTGCCAGCAGTGGCGGACAGTCCTATACTGAAGCTTTCTTT. Its translation: CASSGGQSYTEAFF. This sequence joins TRBV25-1 and TRBJ1-1; tentatively, D is TRBD1 (6 bases). V gave up 4 bases and J gave up 5 bases, with 14 bases separating them. CDR1 MGHDK and CDR2 SYGVNS come from the germline V gene. The CDR3 contains 14 residues. The whole variable domain, remainder taken from reference TRBV25-1 and TRBJ1-1, is EADIYQTPRYLVIGTGKKITLECSQTMGHDKMYWYQQDPGMELHLIHYSYGVNSTEKGDLSSESTVSRIRTEHFPLTLESARPSHTSQYLCASSGGQSYTEAFFGQGTRLTVV.